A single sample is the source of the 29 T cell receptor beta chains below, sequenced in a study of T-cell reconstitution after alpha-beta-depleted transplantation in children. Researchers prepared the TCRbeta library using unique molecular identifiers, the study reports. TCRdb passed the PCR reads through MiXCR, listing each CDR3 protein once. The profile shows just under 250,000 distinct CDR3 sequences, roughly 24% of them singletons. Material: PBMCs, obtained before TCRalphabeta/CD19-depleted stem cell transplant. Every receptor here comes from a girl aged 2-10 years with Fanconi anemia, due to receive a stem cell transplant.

The CDR3 spells CASSPPRGSSYNEQFF. For the CDR3, the DNA is TGTGCCAGCAGTCCCCCACGGGGGAGCTCCTACAATGAGCAGTTCTTC. The chain recombines TRBV7-2 with TRBJ2-1; possible D gene TRBD2, 6 bases. Germline V gene sequence: CDR1 SGHTA, CDR2 FQGNSA. The length of the CDR3 is 16 residues. V was pared by 6 bases and J by 0 bases, with 15 bases between. Full variable domain (remainder filled in from reference TRBV7-2 and TRBJ2-1): GAGVSQSPSNKVTEKGKDVELRCDPISGHTALYWYRQSLGQGLEFLIYFQGNSAPDKSGLPSDRFSAERTGGSVSTLTIQRTQQEDSAVYLCASSPPRGSSYNEQFFGPGTRLTVL.

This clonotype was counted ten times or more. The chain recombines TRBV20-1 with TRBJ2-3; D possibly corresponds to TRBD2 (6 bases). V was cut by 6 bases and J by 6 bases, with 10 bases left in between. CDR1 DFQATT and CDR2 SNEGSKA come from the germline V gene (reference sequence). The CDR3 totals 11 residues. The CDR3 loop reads CSAAGGDTQYF. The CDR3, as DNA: TGCAGTGCCGCTGGGGGGGATACGCAGTATTTT.

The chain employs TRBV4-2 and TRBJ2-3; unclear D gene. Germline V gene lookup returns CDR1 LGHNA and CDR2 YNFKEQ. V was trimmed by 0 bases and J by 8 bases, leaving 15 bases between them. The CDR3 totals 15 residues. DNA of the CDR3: TGTGCCAGCAGCCAAGATTACGCAGAGATGAGTACGCAGTATTTT. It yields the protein CASSQDYAEMSTQYF.

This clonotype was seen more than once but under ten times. DNA of the CDR3: TGCGCCAGCAGCCAGGGACTCGTCAGCCTTAATGAAAAACTGTTTTTT. Translating gives CASSQGLVSLNEKLFF. V is TRBV4-1 and J is TRBJ1-4; the D gene is possibly TRBD1 (5 bases). Trimming shortened V by 3 bases and J by 4 bases, and 15 bases separated the two germline ends. This CDR3 is 16 amino acids long. Germline V gene sequence: CDR1 MGHRA, CDR2 YSYEKL.

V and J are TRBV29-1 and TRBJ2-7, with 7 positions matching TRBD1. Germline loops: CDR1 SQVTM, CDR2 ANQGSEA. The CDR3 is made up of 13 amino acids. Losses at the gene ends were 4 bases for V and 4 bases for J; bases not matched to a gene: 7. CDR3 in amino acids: CSVVRDSIYEQYF. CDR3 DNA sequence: TGCAGCGTTGTAAGGGACAGTATTTACGAGCAGTACTTC.

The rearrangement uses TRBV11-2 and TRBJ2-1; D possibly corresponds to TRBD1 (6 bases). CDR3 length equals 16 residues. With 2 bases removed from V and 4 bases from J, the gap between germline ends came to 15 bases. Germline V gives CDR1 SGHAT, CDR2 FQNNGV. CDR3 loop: CASSLRKQGEYNEQFF. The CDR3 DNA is TGTGCCAGCAGCTTAAGGAAACAGGGTGAATACAATGAGCAGTTCTTC.

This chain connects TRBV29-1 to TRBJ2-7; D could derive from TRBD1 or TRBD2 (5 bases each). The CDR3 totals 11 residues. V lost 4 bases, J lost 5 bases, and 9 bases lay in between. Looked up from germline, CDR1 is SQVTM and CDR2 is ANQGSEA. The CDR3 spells CSVVGVHEQYF. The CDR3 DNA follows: TGCAGCGTTGTGGGGGTCCACGAGCAGTACTTC.

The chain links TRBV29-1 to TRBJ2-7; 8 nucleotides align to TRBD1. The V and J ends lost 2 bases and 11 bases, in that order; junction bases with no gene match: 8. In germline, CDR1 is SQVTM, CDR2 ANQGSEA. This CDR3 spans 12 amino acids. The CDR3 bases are TGCAGCGTTGAACGCGATAGGGACAGGAAGTACTTC. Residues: CSVERDRDRKYF.

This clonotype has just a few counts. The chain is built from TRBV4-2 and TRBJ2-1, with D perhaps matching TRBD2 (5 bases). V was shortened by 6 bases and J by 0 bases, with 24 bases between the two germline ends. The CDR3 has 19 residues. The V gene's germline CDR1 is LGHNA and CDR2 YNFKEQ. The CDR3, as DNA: TGTGCCAGCAGGCAGGCGTCGAAGGACTGGACCAGCTCCTACAATGAGCAGTTCTTC. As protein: CASRQASKDWTSSYNEQFF.

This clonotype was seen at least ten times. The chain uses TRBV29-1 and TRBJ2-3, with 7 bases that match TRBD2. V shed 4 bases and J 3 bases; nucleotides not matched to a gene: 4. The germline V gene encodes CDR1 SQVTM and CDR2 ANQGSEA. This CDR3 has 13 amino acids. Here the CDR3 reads CSVGLGGTDTQYF. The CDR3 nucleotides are TGCAGCGTTGGACTGGGGGGGACAGATACGCAGTATTTT.

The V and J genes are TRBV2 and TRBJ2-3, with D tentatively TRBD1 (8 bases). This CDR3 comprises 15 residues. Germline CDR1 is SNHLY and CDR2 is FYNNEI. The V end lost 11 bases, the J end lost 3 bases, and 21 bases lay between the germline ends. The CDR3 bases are TGTGCCTCCCAGGGGGCTAGCGGAGAAACAGATACGCAGTATTTT. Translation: CASQGASGETDTQYF.

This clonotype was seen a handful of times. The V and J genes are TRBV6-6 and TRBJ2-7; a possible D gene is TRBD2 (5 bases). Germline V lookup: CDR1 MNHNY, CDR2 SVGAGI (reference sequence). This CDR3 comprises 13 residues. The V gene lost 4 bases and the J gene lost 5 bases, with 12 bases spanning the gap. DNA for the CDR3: TGTGCCAGCAGTTTACCTGAGGGTCACGAGCAGTACTTC. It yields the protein CASSLPEGHEQYF.

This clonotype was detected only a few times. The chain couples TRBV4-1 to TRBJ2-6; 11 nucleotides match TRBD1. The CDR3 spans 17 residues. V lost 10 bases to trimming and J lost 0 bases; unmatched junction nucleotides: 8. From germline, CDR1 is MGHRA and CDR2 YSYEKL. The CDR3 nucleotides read TGCGCCACCGGGGACAGGGGGGCCCACTCTGGGGCCAACGTCCTGACTTTC. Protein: CATGDRGAHSGANVLTF.

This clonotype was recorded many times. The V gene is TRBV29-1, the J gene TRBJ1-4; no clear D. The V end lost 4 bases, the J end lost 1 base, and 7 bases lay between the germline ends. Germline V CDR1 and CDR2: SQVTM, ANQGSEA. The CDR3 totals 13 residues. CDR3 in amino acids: CSVGSLTNEKLFF. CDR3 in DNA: TGCAGCGTTGGAAGTTTAACTAATGAAAAACTGTTTTTT.

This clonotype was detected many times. The CDR3 DNA sequence: TGCAGCGTCGACATAGCGGGAGGGATAGTCAATGAGCAGTTCTTC. Translated: CSVDIAGGIVNEQFF. The J gene is TRBJ2-1, the V gene TRBV29-1; 11 bases align to TRBD2. The V gene's germline CDR1 is SQVTM and CDR2 ANQGSEA. Unmatched junction bases numbered 10, after V lost 6 bases and J lost 6 bases. The CDR3 is 15 amino acids.

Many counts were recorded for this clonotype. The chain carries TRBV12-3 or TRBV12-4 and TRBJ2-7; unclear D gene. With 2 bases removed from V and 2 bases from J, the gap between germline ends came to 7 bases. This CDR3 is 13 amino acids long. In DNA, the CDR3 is TGTGCCAGCAGTTTAAGGTTCCCCTACGAGCAGTACTTC. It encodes CASSLRFPYEQYF.

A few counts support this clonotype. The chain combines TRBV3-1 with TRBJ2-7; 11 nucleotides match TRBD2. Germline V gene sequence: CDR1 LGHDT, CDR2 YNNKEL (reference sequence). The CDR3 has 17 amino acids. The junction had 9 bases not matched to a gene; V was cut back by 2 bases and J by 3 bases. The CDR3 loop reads CASSQLTTSGSNYEQYF. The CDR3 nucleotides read TGTGCCAGCAGCCAACTAACTACTAGCGGGAGTAACTACGAGCAGTACTTC.

CDR3 nucleotides: TGTGCCAGCAGTGAAGGTCATCAACACTCCTACGAGCAGTACTTC. This encodes CASSEGHQHSYEQYF. The chain is built from TRBV2 and TRBJ2-7; D is ambiguous. This CDR3 is 15 amino acids long. The V end lost 1 base, the J end lost 0 bases, and 10 bases lay between the germline ends. CDR1 is SNHLY, CDR2 FYNNEI, per germline.

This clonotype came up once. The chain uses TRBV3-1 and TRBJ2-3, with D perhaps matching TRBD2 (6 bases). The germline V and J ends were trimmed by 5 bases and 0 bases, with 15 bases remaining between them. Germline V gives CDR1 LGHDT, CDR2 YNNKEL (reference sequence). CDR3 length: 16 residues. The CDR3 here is CASSSRLDGSTDTQYF. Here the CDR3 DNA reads TGTGCCAGCAGCTCACGACTAGACGGGAGCACAGATACGCAGTATTTT.

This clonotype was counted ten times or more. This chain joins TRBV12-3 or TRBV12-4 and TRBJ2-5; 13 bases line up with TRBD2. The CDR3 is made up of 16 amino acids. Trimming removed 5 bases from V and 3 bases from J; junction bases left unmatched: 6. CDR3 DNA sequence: TGTGCCAGCAGTCAGACTAGCGGGGGGTTGGAAGAGACCCAGTACTTC. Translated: CASSQTSGGLEETQYF.

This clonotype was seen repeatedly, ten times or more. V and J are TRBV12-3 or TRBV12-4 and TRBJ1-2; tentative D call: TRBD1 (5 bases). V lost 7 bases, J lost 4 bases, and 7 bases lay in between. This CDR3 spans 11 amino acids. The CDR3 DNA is TGTGCCAGCAACACAGGCTATGGCTACACCTTC. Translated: CASNTGYGYTF.

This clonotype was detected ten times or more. CDR3 in DNA: TGCGCCAGCAGCTTGGGAACTCGGGACGCTTCGTACGAGCAGTACTTC. Amino acids: CASSLGTRDASYEQYF. The chain links TRBV5-1 to TRBJ2-7; D possibly matches TRBD1 or TRBD2 (5 bases each). The CDR3 covers 16 residues. V dropped 0 bases and J dropped 4 bases, with 17 bases sitting between them. CDR1 is SGHRS and CDR2 is YFSETQ in the germline V gene. The whole variable domain, filled in from reference TRBV5-1 and TRBJ2-7, reads KAGVTQTPRYLIKTRGQQVTLSCSPISGHRSVSWYQQTPGQGLQFLFEYFSETQRNKGNFPGRFSGRQFSNSRSEMNVSTLELGDSALYLCASSLGTRDASYEQYFGPGTRLTVT.

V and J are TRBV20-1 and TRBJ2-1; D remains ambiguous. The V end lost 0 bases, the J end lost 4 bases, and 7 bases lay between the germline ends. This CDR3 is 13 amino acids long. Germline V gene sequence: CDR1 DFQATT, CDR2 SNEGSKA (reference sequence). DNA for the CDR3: TGCAGTGCTAGAGATCACGGATACAATGAGCAGTTCTTC. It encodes CSARDHGYNEQFF.

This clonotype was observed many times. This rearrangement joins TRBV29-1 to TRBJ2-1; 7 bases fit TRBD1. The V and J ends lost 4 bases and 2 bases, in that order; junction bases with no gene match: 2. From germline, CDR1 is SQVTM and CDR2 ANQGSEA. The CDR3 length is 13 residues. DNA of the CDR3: TGCAGCGTTGTTCAGGGGGCCTACAATGAGCAGTTCTTC. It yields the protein CSVVQGAYNEQFF.

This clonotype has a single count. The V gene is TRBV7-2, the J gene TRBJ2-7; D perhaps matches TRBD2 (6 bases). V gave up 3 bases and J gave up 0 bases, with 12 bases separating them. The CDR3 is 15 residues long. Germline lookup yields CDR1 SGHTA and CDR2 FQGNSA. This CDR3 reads CASSFRLESSYEQYF. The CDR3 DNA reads TGTGCCAGCAGCTTCCGACTAGAGAGCTCCTACGAGCAGTACTTC.

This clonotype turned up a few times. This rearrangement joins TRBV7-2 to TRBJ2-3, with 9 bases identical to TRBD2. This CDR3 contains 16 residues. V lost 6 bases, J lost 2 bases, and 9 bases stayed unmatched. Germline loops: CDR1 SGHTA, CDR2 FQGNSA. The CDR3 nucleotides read TGTGCCAGCAGGCACTATAGCGGGGGTATCACAGATACGCAGTATTTT. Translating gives CASRHYSGGITDTQYF.

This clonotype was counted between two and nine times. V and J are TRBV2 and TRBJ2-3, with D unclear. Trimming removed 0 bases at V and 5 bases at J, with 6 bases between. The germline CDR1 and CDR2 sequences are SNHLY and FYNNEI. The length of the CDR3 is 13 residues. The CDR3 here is CASSEAALDTQYF. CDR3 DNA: TGTGCCAGCAGTGAAGCGGCACTAGATACGCAGTATTTT.

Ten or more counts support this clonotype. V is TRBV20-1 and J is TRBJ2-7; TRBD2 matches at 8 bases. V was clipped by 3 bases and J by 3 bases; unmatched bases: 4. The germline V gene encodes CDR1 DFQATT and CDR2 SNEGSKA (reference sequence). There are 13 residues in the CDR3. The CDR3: CSARQSGGYEQYF. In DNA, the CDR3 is TGCAGTGCTAGGCAGAGCGGGGGCTACGAGCAGTACTTC.

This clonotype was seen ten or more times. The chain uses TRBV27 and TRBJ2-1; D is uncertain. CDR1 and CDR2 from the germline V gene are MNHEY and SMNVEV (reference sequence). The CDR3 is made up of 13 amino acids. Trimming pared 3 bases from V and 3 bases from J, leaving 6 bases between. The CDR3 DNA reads TGTGCCAGCAGTTTTACGGGCTACAATGAGCAGTTCTTC. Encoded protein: CASSFTGYNEQFF.